This note documents a single TCR beta chain sequence. In the study's own analysis: The authors estimated nucleated cell counts from reference gene primer amplification. Produced via immunoSEQ multiplex PCR; TCRdb's table is partial and in-frame only. V and J calls and clone size come straight from that table; D and trimming were deduced from the DNA. The table has roughly 92,000 clones, approximately 90% seen once. CDR1 and CDR2 from the germline V gene are SGHKS and YYEKEE (reference sequence). The CDR3 runs to 15 residues. With 2 bases clipped from V and 4 bases from J, the junction kept 6 bases outside the gene matches. This specimen comes from a study of blood T cell repertoires in COVID-19. In the study overall: Samples of COVID-19 (acute and convalescent) were obtained from the United States, Italy and Spain. T cells, B-cell-depleted T cells, or PBMCs provided the cDNA or gDNA that served as material.

This chain uses TRBV5-5 with TRBJ2-7, with 10 nucleotides matching TRBD1. Sequences were obtained from peripheral blood. The receptor's source is a man in his fifties with acute or convalescent COVID-19. CDR3: CASSFGGQGVYEQYF. The CDR3, as DNA: TGTGCCAGCAGCTTCGGAGGACAGGGGGTTTACGAGCAGTACTTC. Looking up the rest from reference TRBV5-5 and TRBJ2-7 gives the full variable domain: DAGVTQSPTHLIKTRGQQVTLRCSPISGHKSVSWYQQVLGQGPQFIFQYYEKEERGRGNFPDRFSARQFPNYSSELNVNALLLGDSALYLCASSFGGQGVYEQYFGPGTRLTVT.